Described below is a single T cell receptor (beta chain) sequence and its context. The CDR3 is made up of 16 amino acids. The V end was cut by 0 bases, the J end by 3 bases, with 13 bases between. The germline V gene encodes CDR1 SGDLS and CDR2 YYNGEE. The data belong to a study of blood T cell repertoires in COVID-19. Study at large: The study drew acute and convalescent COVID-19 samples from the United States, Italy and Spain. From T cells, B-cell-depleted T cells, or PBMCs came the material, which was cDNA or gDNA.

In the original analysis: The assay estimated nucleated cells by amplifying reference gene primers. The assay was immunoSEQ multiplex PCR, and TCRdb's table has in-frame clones only and misses some. V, J and clone size are taken as reported in that table, and D and trimming were inferred from the DNA itself. The table shows some 190,000 clones, with 80% to 90% occurring only once. The rearrangement uses TRBV9 and TRBJ2-1, with D perhaps TRBD2 (6 bases). The receptor's source is a man between 60 and 75 years old with acute or convalescent COVID-19. Sequencing used peripheral blood. CDR3 DNA: TGTGCCAGCAGCGTAGAAGAGACTAGGGGCTACAATGAGCAGTTCTTC. Encoded protein: CASSVEETRGYNEQFF.